This TCR beta chain was obtained from a study of vaccination and CD4 T cells after COVID-19. Study-level background: SARS-CoV-2 positivity in convalescent patients was established by nasal swab PCR; nine had mild and one severe disease. Post-vaccination samples were procured at a median of approximately 72 days following dose two (range 14 to 241). Three convalescent patients gave samples at day 14 and days 161 to 241 post-vaccination.

The length of the CDR3 is 13 residues. V lost 7 bases, J lost 3 bases, and 10 bases lay in between. The V gene's germline CDR1 is MNHNS and CDR2 SASEGT. Time point defined: late sampling 161 to 241 days after vaccination in three convalescent patients. Study conclusions and caveats: Median reactive clonotypes, those recognizing SARS-CoV-2, rose from about 22 to 38, not significantly.

One entry per CDR3 protein results from TCRdb running MiXCR on the PCR reads. The sample lists 25,000 to 30,000 distinct CDR3 sequences; approximately 51% were seen once. On this clonotype itself: The antigen is not known.

The chain combines TRBV6-1 with TRBJ1-5; D unresolved. The sequence derives from a human donor who had recovered from COVID-19. Sequencing was performed on CD4+ T cells from blood, taken about 7 months after SARS-CoV-2 vaccination. The CDR3 sequence: CASKWRVNQPQHF. The CDR3 nucleotides read TGTGCCAGCAAGTGGAGAGTCAATCAGCCCCAGCATTTT.